The present T cell receptor (beta chain) was sequenced within a study of beta chain features in type 1 diabetes. The germline gives CDR1 SEHNR, CDR2 FQNEAQ (reference sequence). The CDR3 consists of 14 residues. V shed 0 bases and J shed 5 bases, with 8 bases lying between them. The isolated RNA, all of it, was reverse transcribed, so expressed TCRB transcripts were what got sequenced. TCRdb's copy holds only in-frame clones and misses some; the assay was immunoSEQ multiplex PCR. The top ten hold 1% of the sample, which has around 280,000 clones, approximately 8.1% seen once. The chain carries TRBV7-9 and TRBJ2-1; tentative D call: TRBD2 (5 bases). The sequenced material came from central memory CD4+ T cells from blood. The receptor was isolated from a young woman in good health. The CDR3 nucleotides read TGTGCCAGCAGCTTAGCCTTACTAGACAATGAGCAGTTCTTC. This translates into CASSLALLDNEQFF.